The source of this TCR beta chain is a study of OX40 agonist ivuxolimab in advanced cancers. Overall study context: Averaging about 60 years in age, with a range of about 23 to 90, the cohort was around 83% male. Partial responses occurred in three patients (one hepatocellular carcinoma, two cutaneous melanoma).

This clone was detected a few times. Its antigen is currently unknown. Study results and caveats: CD4+ T cells averaged fewer expanded clones than CD8+ T cells.

Germline V lookup: CDR1 SGHRS, CDR2 YFSETQ. The V and J ends lost 0 bases and 10 bases, in that order; junction bases with no gene match: 9. This CDR3 region has 15 residues. Method: immunoSEQ multiplex PCR; TCRdb's copy keeps in-frame clones and lacks some. Seen here are some 80,000 clones, 86% observed once, and the top ten hold 6.5% to 7.5%. The chain is built from TRBV5-1 and TRBJ2-3, with 9 bases lining up with TRBD2. Sequencing was performed on CD4+ or CD8+ T cells sorted from blood, taken in a trial of the OX40 agonist ivuxolimab. The receptor comes from an adult with an advanced solid tumor such as melanoma, head and neck, liver or kidney cancer. The CDR3: CASSLARIAGASQYF. Here the CDR3 DNA reads TGCGCCAGCAGCTTGGCCCGGATAGCGGGAGCCTCGCAGTATTTT.